One and the same sample provided the 32 T cell receptor beta chains below, sequenced in a study of T cell responses to AZD1222 COVID-19 vaccine. Data came from immunoSEQ multiplex PCR; TCRdb stores just in-frame clones and leaves some out. The profile shows 100,000 to 140,000 clones, more than 75% of them singletons. Sequencing used peripheral blood, obtained on day 0 of AZD1222 vaccination. The receptors were sampled from an adult in good health.

The V gene is TRBV15, the J gene TRBJ2-6; 7 bases agree with TRBD2. Germline V gene lookup returns CDR1 LNHNV and CDR2 YYDKDF (reference sequence). V lost 0 bases and J lost 4; bases outside the gene matches: 3. The CDR3 is 16 residues long. For the CDR3, the DNA is TGTGCCACCAGCAGAGACGGGGGGAGCGGGGCCAACGTCCTGACTTTC. Translating gives CATSRDGGSGANVLTF.

Of note for this clone: The same CDR3 is also encoded by other DNA sequences in this sample. This chain links TRBV7-9 with TRBJ1-5; D gene ambiguous. The CDR3 has 12 amino acids. The germline V gene encodes CDR1 SEHNR and CDR2 FQNEAQ (reference sequence). The V gene lost 5 bases and the J gene lost 1 base, with 3 bases spanning the gap. CDR3 nucleotides: TGTGCCAGCAGCGTAAGCAATCAGCCCCAGCATTTT. It translates to CASSVSNQPQHF.

The chain uses TRBV6-1 and TRBJ1-1; possible D gene TRBD1, 5 bases. Deletions cut 3 bases from V and 1 base from J, with 9 bases between. This CDR3 is built from 14 residues. Germline loops: CDR1 MNHNS, CDR2 SASEGT. The CDR3 spells CASSDEGTNTEAFF. CDR3 coding DNA: TGTGCCAGCAGTGATGAGGGGACGAACACTGAAGCTTTCTTT.

The DNA for the CDR3 is TGTGCCAGCAGCTTGTTCCAGGGGAATTTAAATGAGCAGTTCTTC. Encoded protein: CASSLFQGNLNEQFF. The rearrangement joins TRBV5-8 to TRBJ2-1; a possible D gene is TRBD1 (6 bases). Trimming removed 1 base at V and 7 bases at J, with 15 bases between. CDR3 length: 15 residues. Looked up from germline, CDR1 is SGHTS and CDR2 is YDEGEE.

The chain links TRBV18 to TRBJ2-7; 13 positions match TRBD2. CDR1 is KGHSH, CDR2 LQKENI, per germline. This CDR3 has 16 residues. V lost 4 bases to trimming and J lost 4 bases; unmatched junction nucleotides: 7. CDR3 in DNA: TGTGCCAGCTCACAACTAGCGGGGGGGCTTTCGTACGAGCAGTACTTC. Amino acids: CASSQLAGGLSYEQYF.

The V call is TRBV5-4, the J call TRBJ1-1, with 7 bases that match TRBD1. The length of the CDR3 is 13 residues. The V segment lost 4 bases and the J segment 0 bases; nucleotides outside the gene matches: 0. CDR1 SGHNT and CDR2 YYREEE come from the germline V gene (reference sequence). This chain's CDR3 is CASSGTVNTEAFF. CDR3 DNA: TGTGCCAGCAGCGGGACAGTGAACACTGAAGCTTTCTTT. The full variable domain, rest sourced from reference TRBV5-4 and TRBJ1-1, is ETGVTQSPTHLIKTRGQQVTLRCSSQSGHNTVSWYQQALGQGPQFIFQYYREEENGRGNFPPRFSGLQFPNYSSELNVNALELDDSALYLCASSGTVNTEAFFGQGTRLTVV.

The V gene is TRBV6-2 or TRBV6-3, the J gene TRBJ2-1, with a possible D match to TRBD1 (7 bases). Trimming pared 5 bases from V and 0 bases from J, leaving 11 bases between. From germline, CDR1 is MNHEY and CDR2 SVGEGT. The CDR3 is 15 residues long. The CDR3 DNA reads TGTGCCAGCAGTCCCAGGGGGGTCTCCTACAATGAGCAGTTCTTC. Translating gives CASSPRGVSYNEQFF.

The chain recombines TRBV7-9 with TRBJ1-6, with TRBD1 as a possible D gene (5 bases). Germline lookup yields CDR1 SEHNR and CDR2 FQNEAQ (reference sequence). There are 15 residues in the CDR3. Trimming stripped 2 bases from V and 10 bases from J, with 15 bases between. The CDR3 DNA reads TGTGCCAGCAGCTTACCGGGGCCGGGGGTCTCACCCCTCCACTTT. Its protein product is CASSLPGPGVSPLHF.

V and J are TRBV4-2 and TRBJ2-6, with D possibly being TRBD1 or TRBD2 (6 bases each). The CDR3 runs 19 residues. Germline lookup yields CDR1 LGHNA and CDR2 YNFKEQ. Deletions cut 2 bases from V and 0 bases from J, with 17 bases between. CDR3 amino acids: CASSQTDGGPGSGANVLTF. For the CDR3, the DNA is TGTGCCAGCAGCCAAACAGATGGGGGGCCAGGCTCTGGGGCCAACGTCCTGACTTTC.

This chain joins TRBV6-5 and TRBJ1-5; D is undetermined. The CDR3 has 13 amino acids. The germline CDR1 and CDR2 sequences are MNHEY and SVGAGI. The V and J ends lost 6 bases and 9 bases respectively, with 15 bases between them. The CDR3 here is CASSRTNGGPQHF. In DNA, the CDR3 is TGTGCCAGCAGCCGAACAAACGGCGGGCCCCAGCATTTT.

This clone was detected only once. V and J are TRBV7-9 and TRBJ2-5, with a possible D match to TRBD2 (6 bases). Trimming removed 5 bases from V and 1 base from J, with 11 bases in between. In germline, CDR1 is SEHNR, CDR2 FQNEAQ (reference sequence). There are 14 residues in the CDR3. The CDR3 spells CASSPGLTQETQYF. The CDR3 DNA follows: TGTGCCAGCAGCCCTGGACTAACCCAAGAGACCCAGTACTTC.

The chain is built from TRBV19 and TRBJ2-7; 7 nucleotides match TRBD1. The CDR3 spans 13 residues. The germline gives CDR1 LNHDA, CDR2 SQIVND (reference sequence). Trimming removed 10 bases from V and 7 bases from J; junction bases left unmatched: 13. CDR3 coding DNA: TGTGCCACCAGCGGACAGGTCTCGGGTGAGCAGTACTTC. Amino acid sequence: CATSGQVSGEQYF.

This chain joins TRBV3-1 (or the pseudogene TRBV3-2) and TRBJ2-7, with TRBD1 as a possible D gene (5 bases). The germline V gene has CDR1 LGHDT and CDR2 YNNKEL (reference sequence). The CDR3 runs 14 residues. Trimming shortened V by 4 bases and J by 3 bases, and 13 bases separated the two germline ends. CDR3 in amino acids: CASSRQPGLYEQYF. CDR3 coding DNA: TGTGCCAGCAGCCGACAGCCCGGGCTCTACGAGCAGTACTTC.

The chain is built from TRBV19 and TRBJ1-1; D is unclear. V was trimmed by 0 bases and J by 0 bases, leaving 8 bases between them. Germline CDR1 and CDR2: LNHDA and SQIVND (reference sequence). The length of the CDR3 is 15 residues. CDR3 nucleotides: TGTGCCAGTAGTATAGAGGTGTCAGTGAACACTGAAGCTTTCTTT. Amino acid sequence: CASSIEVSVNTEAFF.

The V gene is TRBV7-3, the J gene TRBJ2-1; D may be TRBD2 (6 bases). V was pared by 0 bases and J by 4 bases, with 22 bases between. CDR1 SGHTA and CDR2 FQGTGA come from the germline V gene. This CDR3 is 19 amino acids long. Written as DNA, the CDR3 is TGTGCCAGCAGCTTAACAGGACCCCTGGGTAGCGGTGAGTACAATGAGCAGTTCTTC. Translating it yields CASSLTGPLGSGEYNEQFF.

V is TRBV6-2 or TRBV6-3 and J is TRBJ2-5, with D perhaps matching TRBD1 (6 bases). Trimming left V 2 bases short and J 1 base short, with 11 bases between. The CDR3 loop spans 15 amino acids. CDR1 MNHEY and CDR2 SVGEGT come from the germline V gene. The CDR3 region has the DNA TGTGCCAGCAGTTACGTCCCGACAGGCCAAGAGACCCAGTACTTC. Translated, it gives CASSYVPTGQETQYF.

The J gene is TRBJ2-2, the V gene TRBV11-2; a possible D gene is TRBD1 (6 bases). The CDR3 contains 17 residues. Germline CDR1 reads SGHAT; CDR2 reads FQNNGV. Trimming cost V 5 bases and J 3 bases, with 19 bases left between them. The CDR3 is CASSLGVRGAHTGELFF. The CDR3 region has the DNA TGTGCCAGCAGCCTCGGGGTCAGGGGCGCTCACACCGGGGAGCTGTTTTTT.

V is TRBV3-1 (or the pseudogene TRBV3-2) and J is TRBJ1-6, with 9 bases fitting TRBD1. The CDR3 covers 15 residues. After removal of 4 bases from V and 6 bases from J, the junction contained 4 bases not matched to a gene. The germline gives CDR1 LGHDT, CDR2 YNNKEL (reference sequence). Here the CDR3 reads CASSPAGQGNSPLHF. The CDR3 DNA is TGTGCCAGCAGCCCGGCGGGACAGGGTAATTCACCCCTCCACTTT.

The gene calls are TRBV20-1 and TRBJ2-3; D remains ambiguous. Germline V gene lookup returns CDR1 DFQATT and CDR2 SNEGSKA (reference sequence). The CDR3 loop spans 8 amino acids. With 4 bases removed from V and 7 bases from J, the gap between germline ends came to 0 bases. CDR3 residues: CSANTQYF. The CDR3 nucleotides read TGCAGTGCTAATACGCAGTATTTT.

The J gene is TRBJ1-1, the V gene TRBV7-2; D is unresolved. Germline-derived CDR1 and CDR2 are SGHTA and FQGNSA. V lost 4 bases and J lost 1, with 10 bases in between. The CDR3 totals 14 residues. The CDR3 region has the DNA TGTGCCAGCAGCTACACTCTTAGGAACACTGAAGCTTTCTTT. Its translation: CASSYTLRNTEAFF.

The chain links TRBV29-1 to TRBJ1-4, with D possibly TRBD1 on 5 matching bases. This CDR3 comprises 13 residues. Per germline, CDR1 SQVTM and CDR2 ANQGSEA. Trimming shortened V by 4 bases and J by 8 bases, and 14 bases separated the two germline ends. The CDR3 DNA is TGCAGCGTTGTGGTTCGGGGGGGAGAAAAACTGTTTTTT. Its translation is CSVVVRGGEKLFF.

This clone was detected once. The V gene is TRBV25-1, the J gene TRBJ2-7; weak D call: TRBD1 (5 bases). Trimming left V 2 bases short and J 5 bases short, with 10 bases between. The CDR3 spans 13 residues. The germline V gene has CDR1 MGHDK and CDR2 SYGVNS. CDR3 in DNA: TGTGCCAGCAGTGAACAGGGTAATAACGAGCAGTACTTC. Amino acid sequence: CASSEQGNNEQYF.

J is TRBJ1-1 and V is TRBV4-3; D not certain. Trimming shortened V by 2 bases and J by 1 base, and 14 bases separated the two germline ends. Germline CDR1 LGHNA, CDR2 YSLEER. The CDR3 runs 16 residues. CDR3 sequence (DNA): TGCGCCAGCAGCCAACTTTCCCTTGGCACGAACACTGAAGCTTTCTTT. As protein: CASSQLSLGTNTEAFF.

V usage is TRBV7-2 and J usage is TRBJ1-3; 7 bases align to TRBD1. Trimming cost V 4 bases and J 2 bases; bases outside gene matches: 5. The CDR3 is 15 amino acids. Per the germline V gene, CDR1 is SGHTA and CDR2 is FQGNSA. The CDR3 is CASSWTGGAGNTIYF. In nucleotides, the CDR3 is TGTGCCAGCAGCTGGACAGGAGGGGCTGGAAACACCATATATTTT.

The V call is TRBV7-8, the J call TRBJ1-6; D unresolved. Trimming pared 0 bases from V and 0 bases from J, leaving 12 bases between. The CDR3 has 18 residues. The germline gives CDR1 SGHVS, CDR2 FQNEAQ. This CDR3 reads CASSLAPPGSSYNSPLHF. The CDR3 DNA follows: TGTGCCAGCAGCTTAGCCCCGCCGGGGAGCTCCTATAATTCACCCCTCCACTTT. Full variable domain (missing parts from reference TRBV7-8 and TRBJ1-6): GAGVSQSPRYKVAKRGQDVALRCDPISGHVSLFWYQQALGQGPEFLTYFQNEAQLDKSGLPSDRFFAERPEGSVSTLKIQRTQQEDSAVYLCASSLAPPGSSYNSPLHFGNGTRLTVT.

The chain recombines TRBV6-5 with TRBJ2-3, with TRBD2 matching 11 bases. Unmatched junction bases numbered 4, after V lost 6 bases and J lost 5 bases. The CDR3 covers 14 residues. CDR1 and CDR2 (germline): MNHEY, SVGAGI. The CDR3 region is CASRTSGVGDTQYF. DNA of the CDR3: TGTGCCAGCAGGACTAGCGGGGTTGGAGATACGCAGTATTTT.

The V call is TRBV5-8, the J call TRBJ1-5, with TRBD1 as a possible D gene (5 bases). The germline gives CDR1 SGHTS, CDR2 YDEGEE. V lost 4 bases, J lost 3 bases, and 14 bases lay in between. The CDR3 extends over 15 amino acids. The CDR3 DNA reads as TGTGCCAGCAGCCGTCGGGACGGGTACAATCAGCCCCAGCATTTT. This sequence encodes CASSRRDGYNQPQHF.

This chain joins TRBV19 and TRBJ1-3, with 7 bases matching TRBD1. Germline CDR1 and CDR2: LNHDA and SQIVND (reference sequence). This CDR3 is built from 13 residues. Trimming cost V 10 bases and J 3 bases; bases outside gene matches: 6. The CDR3 DNA sequence: TGTGCCACCGGACAGGACATTGGAAACACCATATATTTT. Its translation: CATGQDIGNTIYF.

This clone has a single count. The chain links TRBV19 to TRBJ2-5, with 8 bases that match TRBD2. This CDR3 has 16 amino acids. Germline CDR1 LNHDA, CDR2 SQIVND (reference sequence). V shed 6 bases and J 5 bases; nucleotides not matched to a gene: 14. The CDR3 sequence is CASRKSGTRRAETQYF. The DNA of the CDR3 is TGTGCCAGTAGAAAATCCGGGACTAGAAGGGCGGAGACCCAGTACTTC.

The J gene is TRBJ1-2, the V gene TRBV2; D uncertain. Germline CDR1 and CDR2: SNHLY and FYNNEI. The CDR3 contains 15 residues. Trimming took 2 bases from V and 2 from J, leaving 12 bases between them. CDR3 in DNA: TGTGCCAGCAGTGAACGATCAGCTCGGAACTATGGCTACACCTTC. Translated, it gives CASSERSARNYGYTF.

The chain carries TRBV27 and TRBJ1-2, with a possible D match to TRBD1 (5 bases). The germline V gene has CDR1 MNHEY and CDR2 SMNVEV (reference sequence). With 5 bases removed from V and 3 bases from J, the gap between germline ends came to 10 bases. CDR3 length equals 13 residues. The CDR3 nucleotides read TGTGCCAGCAGTCAGGGACGGCACTATGGCTACACCTTC. Encoded protein: CASSQGRHYGYTF.

The chain has TRBV4-3 and TRBJ2-3; the D is unclear. The CDR3 covers 16 residues. Trimming cost V 0 bases and J 2 bases, with 12 bases left between them. Germline CDR1 reads LGHNA; CDR2 reads YSLEER. The CDR3 sequence is CASSQDYGLITDTQYF. The CDR3 nucleotides read TGCGCCAGCAGCCAAGATTACGGGCTCATCACAGATACGCAGTATTTT.